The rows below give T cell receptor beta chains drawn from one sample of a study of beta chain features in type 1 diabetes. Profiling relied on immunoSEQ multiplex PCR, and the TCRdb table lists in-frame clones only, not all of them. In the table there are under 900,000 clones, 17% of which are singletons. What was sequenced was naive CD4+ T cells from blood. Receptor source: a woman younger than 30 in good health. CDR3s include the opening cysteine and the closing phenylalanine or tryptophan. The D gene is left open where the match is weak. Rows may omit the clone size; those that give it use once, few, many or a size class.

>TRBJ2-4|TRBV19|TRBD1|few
TGTGCCAGTAGTATAACAGGGGCCCACATTCAGTACTTC
CASSITGAHIQYF
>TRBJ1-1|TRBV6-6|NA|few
TGTGCCAGCAGTGCCAGGAACACTGAAGCTTTCTTT
CASSARNTEAFF
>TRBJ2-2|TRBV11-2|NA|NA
TGTGCCAGCAGCTTAGATAGAAGGGACGGGGAGCTGTTTTTT
CASSLDRRDGELFF
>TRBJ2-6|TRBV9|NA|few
TGTGCCAGCAGCGCGGGGAGCTCTGGGGCCAACGTCCTGACTTTC
CASSAGSSGANVLTF
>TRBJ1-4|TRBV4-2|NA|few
TGTGCCAGCAGCCTCAGTTGGGACGGAAATGAAAAACTGTTTTTT
CASSLSWDGNEKLFF
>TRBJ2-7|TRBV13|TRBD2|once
TGTGCCAGCAGCTACGGGACTAGCGGGAGGGCGGTCGGCGAGCAGTACTTC
CASSYGTSGRAVGEQYF
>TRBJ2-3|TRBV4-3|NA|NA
TGCGCCAGCAGCCAGAGCCCTCCAGATACGCAGTATTTT
CASSQSPPDTQYF
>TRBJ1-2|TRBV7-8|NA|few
TGTGCCAGCAGCTTAGATGGGGGTTCCACGATTTATGGCTACACCTTC
CASSLDGGSTIYGYTF
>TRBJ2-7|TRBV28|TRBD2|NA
TGTGCCAGCAGTGCATCTTCTAGCGGGAGGGCCTACGAGCAGTACTTC
CASSASSSGRAYEQYF
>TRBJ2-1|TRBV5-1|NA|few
TGCGCCAGCAGCCAGACGGGAGACGTTTACAATGAGCAGTTCTTC
CASSQTGDVYNEQFF
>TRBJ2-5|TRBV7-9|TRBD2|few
TGTGCCAGCAGCTTAGAACTAGCGGGGAGAAGGGGAGAGACCCAGTACTTC
CASSLELAGRRGETQYF
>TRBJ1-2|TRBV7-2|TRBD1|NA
TGTGCCAGCAGCTTAGTACAGGGGGCGCGTGGCTACACCTTC
CASSLVQGARGYTF
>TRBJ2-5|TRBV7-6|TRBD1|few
TGTGCCAGCAGCTTAAGACAGGGGGCGGAGGAGACCCAGTACTTC
CASSLRQGAEETQYF
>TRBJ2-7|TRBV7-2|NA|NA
TGTGCCAGCAGCTTAATCCCCGGGTCCTACGAGCAGTACTTC
CASSLIPGSYEQYF
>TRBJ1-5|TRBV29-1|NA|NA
TGCAGCGCCGGGGGGGTAGTCACAGATACGCAGCATTTT
CSAGGVVTDTQHF
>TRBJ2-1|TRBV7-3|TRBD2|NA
TGTGCCAGCAGCCACCTAGGGGGACGGACTAGCGGGAGCTCCTACAATGAGCAGTTCTTC
CASSHLGGRTSGSSYNEQFF
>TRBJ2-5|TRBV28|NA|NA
TGTGCCAGCAGAGTGGTGTCCGGAGAGACCCAGTACTTC
CASRVVSGETQYF
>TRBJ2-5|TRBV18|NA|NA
TGTGCCAGCTCGCCAGCAGGGTGGGACAAGACCCAGTACTTC
CASSPAGWDKTQYF
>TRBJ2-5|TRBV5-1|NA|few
TGCGCCAGCAGCCGCGAGAGGCCCCAAGAGACCCAGTACTTC
CASSRERPQETQYF
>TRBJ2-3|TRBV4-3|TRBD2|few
TGCGCCAGCAGCCCGGGACTAGCGGGTAGGGATACGCAGTATTTT
CASSPGLAGRDTQYF
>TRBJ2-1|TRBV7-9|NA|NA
TGTGCCAGCAGCAAACGTAGTGAGGTGCAGTTCTTC
CASSKRSEVQFF
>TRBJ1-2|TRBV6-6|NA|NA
TGTGCCAGTACCTCGGGGATACATGGCTACACCTTC
CASTSGIHGYTF
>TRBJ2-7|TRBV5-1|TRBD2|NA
TGCGCCAGCAGCTTGGCAGGACTAGCGGGGCACGAGCAGTACTTC
CASSLAGLAGHEQYF
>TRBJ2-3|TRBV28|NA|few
TGTGCCAGCAGTTTGGCGAGGGGCACAGATACGCAGTATTTT
CASSLARGTDTQYF
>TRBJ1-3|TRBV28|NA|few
TGTGCCAGCAGTTTTGGGCAGCAAAACACCATATATTTT
CASSFGQQNTIYF
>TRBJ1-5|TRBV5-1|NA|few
TGCGCCAGCAGCAATGGGACGGAAAATAGCAATCAGCCCCAGCATTTT
CASSNGTENSNQPQHF
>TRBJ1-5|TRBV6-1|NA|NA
TGTGCCAGCAGTGAACGCGGCAATCAGCCCCAGCATTTT
CASSERGNQPQHF
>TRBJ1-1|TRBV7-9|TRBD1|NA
TGTGCCAGCAGCTCCAAGGGGGGTGGGACAGGGCGTGTGACTGAAGCTTTCTTT
CASSSKGGGTGRVTEAFF
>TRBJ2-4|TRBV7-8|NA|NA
TGTGCCAGCAGCTTAGGTAGATCTCTGGGAGCCAAAAACATTCAGTACTTC
CASSLGRSLGAKNIQYF
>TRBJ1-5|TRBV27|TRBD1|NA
TGTGCCAGCAGTTCCAACAGGGGGAATCAGCCCCAGCATTTT
CASSSNRGNQPQHF
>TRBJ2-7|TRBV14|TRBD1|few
TGTGCCAGCGCGGGACAGGGGAGGGGTTCCTACGAGCAGTACTTC
CASAGQGRGSYEQYF
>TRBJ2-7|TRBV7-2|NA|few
TGTGCCAGCAGCCCCCGGGACTCCCTCCTACGCGGGCAGTACTTC
CASSPRDSLLRGQYF
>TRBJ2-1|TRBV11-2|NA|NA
TGTGCCAGCAGCTTAGGCCCCAGGCTAAGAGGTGAGCAGTTCTTC
CASSLGPRLRGEQFF
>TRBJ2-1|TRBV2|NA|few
TGTGCCAGCAGTCTGGGCGGGATCGTCTATGAGCAGTTCTTC
CASSLGGIVYEQFF
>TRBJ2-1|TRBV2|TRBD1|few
TGTGCCAGCAGAGGAAACAGGGGGACGGGGGAGCAGTTCTTC
CASRGNRGTGEQFF
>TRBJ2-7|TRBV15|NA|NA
TGTGCCACCAGCAGAGTGCCGCTTAGGGGGTCATACTACGAGCAGTACTTC
CATSRVPLRGSYYEQYF
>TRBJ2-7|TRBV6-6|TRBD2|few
TGTGCCAGCAGTCGGACTAGCTCCTACGAGCAGTACTTC
CASSRTSSYEQYF
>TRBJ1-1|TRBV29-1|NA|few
TGCAGCGTTAGTTCCCCAGAGAACACTGAAGCTTTCTTT
CSVSSPENTEAFF
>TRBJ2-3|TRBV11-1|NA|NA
TGTGCCAGTACCGCCGGACACTGGGAAACGCAGTATTTT
CASTAGHWETQYF
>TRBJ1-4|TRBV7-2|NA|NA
TGTGCCAGCAGCCCAAGCTGGGGGGAAAAACTGTTTTTT
CASSPSWGEKLFF
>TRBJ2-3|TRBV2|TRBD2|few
TGTGCCAGCACCTCTAGCGGCGTTGGCACAGATACGCAGTATTTT
CASTSSGVGTDTQYF
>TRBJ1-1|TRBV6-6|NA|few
TGTGCCAGCAGCAGGGGTGGTGACACTGAAGCTTTCTTT
CASSRGGDTEAFF
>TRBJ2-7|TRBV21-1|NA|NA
TGTGCCACCATCAGGACAGGGTCATGTCCCTACGAGCAGTACTTC
CATIRTGSCPYEQYF
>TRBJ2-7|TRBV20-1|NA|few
TGCAGTGTACCCACAGATCGGCAGTACTTC
CSVPTDRQYF
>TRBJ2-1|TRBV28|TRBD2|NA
TGTGCCAGCAGTACCCCGGGACTAGCGGGAGGCGGGGTATCCTACAATGAGCAGTTCTTC
CASSTPGLAGGGVSYNEQFF
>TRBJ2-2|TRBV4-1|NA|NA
TGCGCCAGCAGCCAAGTATTACTAGTAGGCACCGGGGAGCTGTTTTTT
CASSQVLLVGTGELFF
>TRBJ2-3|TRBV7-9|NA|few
TGTGCCAGCAGCTCGCCTTACACAGATACGCAGTATTTT
CASSSPYTDTQYF
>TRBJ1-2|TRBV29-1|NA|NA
TGCAGCACACTGACGGCCGCAGACAACTATGGCTACACCTTC
CSTLTAADNYGYTF